A single sample is the source of the 31 T cell receptor beta chains below, sequenced in a study of PD-1 and CTLA-4 blockade in melanoma. Assay used: immunoSEQ multiplex PCR; TCRdb lists only in-frame clones, some missing. The sample carries 25,000 to 35,000 clones, approximately 90% recorded once. The sample here was CD8+ T cells from peripheral blood, taken from a patient given anti-PD-1 treatment. All receptors come from a human donor with melanoma.

Concerning this clone itself: Other DNA sequences from this sample encode an identical CDR3 as well. The chain links TRBV9 to TRBJ1-1; TRBD1 might be the D (5 bases). V lost 2 bases to trimming and J lost 1 base, with 6 bases between them. Germline V gives CDR1 SGDLS, CDR2 YYNGEE. CDR3 size: 13 residues. The CDR3 loop is CASSVGTNTEAFF. The CDR3 nucleotides are TGTGCCAGCAGCGTCGGGACGAACACTGAAGCTTTCTTT.

This chain links TRBV19 with TRBJ1-5, with TRBD1 as a possible D gene (5 bases). The germline gives CDR1 LNHDA, CDR2 SQIVND (reference sequence). Trimming stripped 3 bases from V and 3 bases from J, with 12 bases between. The CDR3 is 15 residues long. This CDR3 is CASSIGAAANQPQHF. The CDR3 region has the DNA TGTGCCAGTAGTATCGGGGCAGCCGCCAATCAGCCCCAGCATTTT.

The V gene is TRBV6-6, the J gene TRBJ1-2; no clear D gene. The V gene lost 0 bases and the J gene lost 0 bases, with 8 bases spanning the gap. The CDR3 extends over 15 amino acids. Germline values: CDR1 MNHNY, CDR2 SVGAGI (reference sequence). The CDR3 protein is CASSYSSIANYGYTF. CDR3 DNA: TGTGCCAGCAGTTACTCGAGTATAGCTAACTATGGCTACACCTTC.

The chain links TRBV10-2 to TRBJ1-1; D unclear. This CDR3 is 10 amino acids long. CDR1 is WSHSY, CDR2 SAAADI, per germline. V lost 7 bases, J lost 10 bases, and 10 bases lay in between. The CDR3 region has the DNA TGCGCCAGCAAAGGCGGTGGAGCTTTCTTT. Amino acid sequence: CASKGGGAFF.

This clone was recorded only once. The chain couples TRBV9 to TRBJ2-1; 8 bases align to TRBD2. This CDR3 region has 14 residues. Germline lookup yields CDR1 SGDLS and CDR2 YYNGEE. With 4 bases clipped from V and 9 bases from J, the junction kept 9 bases outside the gene matches. The CDR3 sequence is CASSSPGLGSEQFF. In nucleotides, the CDR3 is TGTGCCAGCAGCTCTCCGGGACTAGGGAGTGAGCAGTTCTTC.

The genes are TRBV5-8 and TRBJ2-3, with 7 bases that match TRBD2. The germline CDR1 and CDR2 sequences are SGHTS and YDEGEE. V gave up 7 bases and J gave up 2 bases; unmatched junction bases: 7. The CDR3 totals 14 residues. CDR3 loop: CASAPGLYTDTQYF. DNA of the CDR3: TGTGCCAGCGCCCCGGGACTATACACAGATACGCAGTATTTT.

This chain connects TRBV28 to TRBJ2-7; 7 bases agree with TRBD1. The CDR3 is 15 residues long. Looked up from germline, CDR1 is MDHEN and CDR2 is SYDVKM. Trimming cost V 6 bases and J 0 bases; bases outside gene matches: 8. CDR3 nucleotides: TGTGCCAGCAGGCCGGGACAGACCTACTCCTACGAGCAGTACTTC. It yields the protein CASRPGQTYSYEQYF.

The count of this clone is one. The chain joins TRBV18 to TRBJ2-1, with D unresolved. The V end lost 6 bases, the J end lost 3 bases, and 12 bases lay between the germline ends. The germline gives CDR1 KGHSH, CDR2 LQKENI. The length of the CDR3 is 14 residues. DNA of the CDR3: TGTGCCAGCTCGGTTACTGGGTACTACAATGAGCAGTTCTTC. The encoded protein is CASSVTGYYNEQFF.

This clone was found a few times. This rearrangement joins TRBV5-1 to TRBJ1-5; no clear D gene. The CDR3 runs 14 residues. The ends were cut back, 0 bases at V and 4 bases at J, with 8 bases in the middle. The V gene's germline CDR1 is SGHRS and CDR2 YFSETQ. CDR3 residues: CASSLGPGNQPQHF. CDR3 in DNA: TGCGCCAGCAGCTTGGGTCCGGGGAATCAGCCCCAGCATTTT.

The rearrangement uses TRBV7-9 and TRBJ1-2; 9 bases match TRBD1. Per the germline V gene, CDR1 is SEHNR and CDR2 is FQNEAQ (reference sequence). J gave up 4 bases and V 5 bases, and 11 bases lay outside the gene matches. CDR3 size: 16 residues. CDR3: CASSPLPGQGPYGYTF. In nucleotides, the CDR3 is TGTGCCAGCAGCCCCCTCCCCGGACAGGGGCCCTATGGCTACACCTTC.

This chain joins TRBV19 and TRBJ1-4; 8 positions agree with TRBD1. Per germline, CDR1 LNHDA and CDR2 SQIVND (reference sequence). This CDR3 has 16 residues. The V gene end was trimmed by 4 bases and the J gene end by 5 bases; junction bases not matched to a gene: 9. In nucleotides, the CDR3 is TGTGCCAGTAGTACCAACACGGGGACAGGAAATGAAAAACTGTTTTTT. As protein: CASSTNTGTGNEKLFF.

This clone is a singleton in its sample. J is TRBJ1-1 and V is TRBV11-2; D might be TRBD1 (6 bases). Germline V CDR1 and CDR2: SGHAT, FQNNGV. V lost 5 bases and J 0 bases, leaving 10 bases between the germline ends. The CDR3 runs to 14 residues. CDR3 bases: TGTGCCAGCAGCCGACAGGAGATGAACACTGAAGCTTTCTTT. Translated, it gives CASSRQEMNTEAFF.

This chain joins TRBV11-2 and TRBJ2-7, with unresolved D. The CDR3 is 17 amino acids. V was trimmed by 1 base and J by 2 bases, leaving 18 bases between them. The germline V gene has CDR1 SGHAT and CDR2 FQNNGV. The CDR3, as DNA: TGTGCCAGCAGCTTAGTTCTTGAGTCTTCCTCCCCCTACGAGCAGTACTTC. It yields the protein CASSLVLESSSPYEQYF.

The chain combines TRBV6-6 with TRBJ1-1; 7 bases are a match to TRBD1. CDR3 length equals 15 residues. The V gene end was trimmed by 2 bases and the J gene end by 4 bases; junction bases not matched to a gene: 7. Germline V gives CDR1 MNHNY, CDR2 SVGAGI (reference sequence). The CDR3 DNA reads TGTGCCAGCAGTTACAATCCCGACAGGGCCACTGAAGCTTTCTTT. It specifies CASSYNPDRATEAFF.

The chain couples TRBV28 to TRBJ2-1; D not certain. Germline CDR1 is MDHEN and CDR2 is SYDVKM. The CDR3 runs 13 residues. Trimming took 5 bases from V and 2 from J, leaving 7 bases between them. CDR3 bases: TGTGCCAGCAGTCCCCGGACCTACAATGAGCAGTTCTTC. Translating gives CASSPRTYNEQFF.

The V gene is TRBV3-1 (or the pseudogene TRBV3-2), the J gene TRBJ2-3, with D unresolved. Trimming pared 3 bases from V and 5 bases from J, leaving 12 bases between. The CDR3 has 14 amino acids. Germline V gives CDR1 LGHDT, CDR2 YNNKEL (reference sequence). CDR3 residues: CASSQVESIDTQYF. Here the CDR3 DNA reads TGTGCCAGCAGCCAGGTTGAATCCATAGATACGCAGTATTTT.

This clone was detected only once. The chain uses TRBV6-5 and TRBJ2-7, with D unresolved. CDR1 is MNHEY and CDR2 is SVGAGI in the germline V gene. The CDR3 is made up of 12 amino acids. The V end was cut by 0 bases, the J end by 5 bases, with 5 bases between. The CDR3 sequence is CASSYSNDEQYF. The CDR3 coding sequence is TGTGCCAGCAGTTACTCGAACGACGAGCAGTACTTC.

The J gene is TRBJ1-5, the V gene TRBV4-1, with 9 bases aligning to TRBD1. CDR3 length: 16 amino acids. V shed 0 bases, J shed 11 bases, and the junction held 11 bases outside the gene matches. The germline V gene has CDR1 MGHRA and CDR2 YSYEKL. CDR3 sequence reads: CASSQEGTGLSTAQHF. The CDR3 DNA is TGCGCCAGCAGCCAAGAAGGGACAGGGCTGTCCACGGCCCAGCATTTT.

This chain links TRBV27 with TRBJ1-1; D is perhaps TRBD1 (5 bases). V lost 2 bases and J 4 bases, leaving 11 bases between the germline ends. This CDR3 is built from 14 residues. CDR1 MNHEY and CDR2 SMNVEV come from the germline V gene (reference sequence). DNA for the CDR3: TGTGCCAGCAGTTTACTTGGGGCTGGCACTGAAGCTTTCTTT. Amino acids: CASSLLGAGTEAFF.

In this sample, this clone turned up once. The chain couples TRBV19 to TRBJ2-2, with D unresolved. The germline V and J ends were trimmed by 3 bases and 4 bases, with 3 bases remaining between them. Germline V gene sequence: CDR1 LNHDA, CDR2 SQIVND (reference sequence). This CDR3 has 12 amino acids. DNA for the CDR3: TGTGCCAGTAGTATTTTCACCGGGGAGCTGTTTTTT. Translation: CASSIFTGELFF.

V usage is TRBV19 and J usage is TRBJ2-1, with no clear D. The V end was cut by 2 bases, the J end by 5 bases, with 4 bases between. This CDR3 has 12 amino acids. Germline CDR1 reads LNHDA; CDR2 reads SQIVND (reference sequence). DNA for the CDR3: TGTGCCAGTAGTATACGGAACAATGAGCAGTTCTTC. Translated, it gives CASSIRNNEQFF.

V usage is TRBV7-2 and J usage is TRBJ2-7; D is undetermined. Trimming pared 3 bases from V and 3 bases from J, leaving 6 bases between. This CDR3 comprises 12 residues. Germline V gene lookup returns CDR1 SGHTA and CDR2 FQGNSA. CDR3 sequence (DNA): TGTGCCAGCAGCTTTGGCAGCTACGAGCAGTACTTC. It is translated as CASSFGSYEQYF.

CDR3 sequence: CASSPRTEYGYTF. The CDR3 nucleotides are TGTGCCAGCAGCCCCAGGACAGAGTATGGCTACACCTTC. V gene TRBV7-8 combines with J gene TRBJ1-2; tentatively, D is TRBD1 (6 bases). V lost 5 bases and J lost 5, with 12 bases in between. Germline V lookup: CDR1 SGHVS, CDR2 FQNEAQ. This CDR3 has 13 amino acids. The full variable domain, rest sourced from reference TRBV7-8 and TRBJ1-2, is GAGVSQSPRYKVAKRGQDVALRCDPISGHVSLFWYQQALGQGPEFLTYFQNEAQLDKSGLPSDRFFAERPEGSVSTLKIQRTQQEDSAVYLCASSPRTEYGYTFGSGTRLTVV.

V gene TRBV6-6 combines with J gene TRBJ1-5; D unclear. Germline CDR1 and CDR2: MNHNY and SVGAGI (reference sequence). The CDR3 runs to 15 residues. The V end lost 2 bases, the J end lost 3 bases, and 11 bases lay between the germline ends. CDR3 amino acids: CASSYVAGSNQPQHF. The CDR3 DNA is TGTGCCAGCAGTTACGTCGCGGGGTCCAATCAGCCCCAGCATTTT.

The chain is built from TRBV5-8 and TRBJ1-4, with D possibly TRBD1 on 6 matching bases. The CDR3 runs to 14 residues. Trimming stripped 4 bases from V and 7 bases from J, with 14 bases between. Germline CDR1 is SGHTS and CDR2 is YDEGEE. CDR3 amino acids: CASSPEGGGEKLFF. CDR3 nucleotides: TGTGCCAGCAGCCCGGAAGGGGGAGGTGAAAAACTGTTTTTT.

This chain joins TRBV27 and TRBJ1-4; tentatively, D is TRBD1 (5 bases). Germline V gives CDR1 MNHEY, CDR2 SMNVEV (reference sequence). V lost 2 bases and J lost 7, with 14 bases in between. This CDR3 region has 15 residues. The CDR3 coding sequence is TGTGCCAGCAGTTTAGGGGGGATGATGGGTGAAAAACTGTTTTTT. Translated: CASSLGGMMGEKLFF.

This clone has just one count. V and J are TRBV2 and TRBJ2-7, with TRBD1 matching over 8 bases. CDR3 length: 15 residues. V was clipped by 6 bases and J by 4 bases; unmatched bases: 11. The V gene's germline CDR1 is SNHLY and CDR2 FYNNEI. CDR3 residues: CASSADRGITYEQYF. In nucleotides, the CDR3 is TGTGCCAGCAGCGCTGACAGGGGAATTACTTACGAGCAGTACTTC. Looking up the rest from reference TRBV2 and TRBJ2-7 gives the full variable domain: EPEVTQTPSHQVTQMGQEVILRCVPISNHLYFYWYRQILGQKVEFLVSFYNNEISEKSEIFDDQFSVERPDGSNFTLKIRSTKLEDSAMYFCASSADRGITYEQYFGPGTRLTVT.

J is TRBJ2-7 and V is TRBV10-3, with a possible D match to TRBD1 (6 bases). Germline CDR1 and CDR2: ENHRY and SYGVKD. The CDR3 totals 12 residues. Deletions cut 3 bases from V and 6 bases from J, with 9 bases between. CDR3 in amino acids: CAISEGRGEQYF. CDR3 coding DNA: TGTGCCATCAGTGAAGGCAGGGGCGAGCAGTACTTC.

The rearrangement joins TRBV7-9 to TRBJ2-7; no definite D call. With 5 bases removed from V and 3 bases from J, the gap between germline ends came to 20 bases. CDR1 and CDR2 (germline): SEHNR, FQNEAQ (reference sequence). The length of the CDR3 is 16 residues. The CDR3 DNA sequence: TGTGCCAGCAGCCCGCCCAAGCTCCACAAAAGCTACGAGCAGTACTTC. Encoded protein: CASSPPKLHKSYEQYF.

V usage is TRBV30 and J usage is TRBJ2-7; 9 positions agree with TRBD1. The CDR3 sequence is 15 residues long. CDR1 and CDR2 from the germline V gene are GTSNPN and SVGIG (reference sequence). V gave up 0 bases and J gave up 0 bases; unmatched junction bases: 3. CDR3 sequence (DNA): TGTGCCTGGAGTGTAGGGACAGGGCCCTCCTACGAGCAGTACTTC. Translation: CAWSVGTGPSYEQYF.

This chain connects TRBV24-1 to TRBJ2-1; TRBD2 agrees at 11 bases. V gave up 5 bases and J gave up 6 bases; unmatched junction bases: 5. The germline V gene encodes CDR1 KGHDR and CDR2 SFDVKD. CDR3 length: 15 amino acids. CDR3 amino acids: CATSAVAGGANEQFF. The CDR3 DNA is TGTGCCACCAGTGCGGTAGCGGGAGGGGCCAATGAGCAGTTCTTC.